This TCR beta chain was captured by sequencing in a study of blood T cell repertoires in COVID-19 (dated by TCRdb to 2018 to 2020). Some background on the complete study: Samples covering the acute and convalescent phases of COVID-19 were provided by collaborators in the United States, Italy and Spain. Subjects who had been exposed to COVID-19, were actively infected with it, or had recovered from it provided the deeply sampled blood TCRbeta repertoires that made up the dataset. Sample metadata almost always included a de-identified subject ID, COVID-19 status, age in years and sex. Samples came from the ongoing ImmuneRACE study (first 160 participants) plus 1,254 subjects from 6 global collaborators. Where available, HLA class I and class II types were taken from metadata supplied by the sample provider and were not determined by assay-based typing. The material from the prospective study consisted of cDNA or gDNA derived from T cells, B-cell-depleted T cells, or PBMCs. The repertoires were made available in a free public database intended to serve as a resource for research on the immune response to SARS-CoV-2. General findings and caveats noted by the study authors: Clinical and demographic metadata were provided uncurated, with the amount varying by source and participant.

Participants in the prospective study were aged roughly 18 to 100 years, lived in about two dozen United States geographic areas, and enrolled through a virtual design. In the prospective study, cohorts were assigned on the basis of participant-reported clinical history obtained from a screening survey and a study questionnaire. Mobile phlebotomists in the prospective study collected whole blood, serum and a nasopharyngeal or oropharyngeal swab from every participant. Participants in the prospective study had the option to provide additional blood draws and questionnaires over a 2-month period. Prospective study blood samples were shipped either frozen or at room temperature before DNA extraction. About this clone: Its antigen has not been determined. The sample holds no much larger clone one base away, and base qualities are not on file.

The immunoSEQ Assay, a bias-controlled multiplex PCR, was used to amplify TCRbeta CDR3 regions from genomic DNA. From the authors' description of their analysis: Nucleated cell counts per sample were estimated from amplification of reference gene primers within the assay. To quantify the absolute abundance of each unique TCRbeta CDR3 rearrangement, sequence reads were collapsed and filtered. For each sample, productive Simpson clonality was calculated as the square root of Simpson's diversity index over productive rearrangements. This immuneACCESS table, as held by TCRdb, lists in-frame sequences with V and J called but not all clones. Of the missing ones, under half trace to an unresolved V gene in checked studies; the others have no known cause. V, J and clone size were drawn from that table, and D and trimming were deduced from the DNA. Present in this sample are about 200,000 clones, roughly 87% of which were seen just once. The ten top clones hold around 2.3% of the sample.

The CDR3 goes from the cysteine to the phenylalanine over 15 residues. Kept here is only the CDR3 DNA, which spans 45 bases and is read in frame from base 1. This TCR was recovered from a woman aged 40 to 49 with acute COVID-19. The rearranged chain carries TRBV21-1 and TRBJ1-5. TRBV21-1 is reported as a pseudogene. The specimen was PBMCs or T cells enriched from blood (not recorded which). For the CDR3, the sequence is CASSKRIRGNQPQHF. The nucleotide sequence is TGTGCCAGCAGCAAAAGGATACGGGGAAACCAGCCCCAGCATTTT.